These T cell receptor beta chains were read from a single sample in a study of blood T cells in healthy people across ages. TCRdb re-analysed the 5' RACE reads in MiXCR, keeping a single row per CDR3 protein. The table lists some 560,000 distinct CDR3 sequences, roughly a quarter of them singletons. The same data also contributed to another study, on T cells of mothers and their children.

Sequencing was performed on blood. These receptors all stem from a boy aged 2 to 10 in good health. The CDR3 runs from the conserved cysteine through the conserved F or W. Fields, in order: V gene, clone size, D gene, J gene, CDR3 protein, CDR3 DNA. A D gene is named only where the DNA matches it firmly. The size of a clone is reported for some rows only, either as once, few or many, or as a class for expanded clones.

v_call: TRBV29-1; clone_size: few; d_call: NA; j_call: TRBJ2-5; cdr3_aa: CSVGGQDQYF; cdr3_nt: TGCAGCGTTGGGGGGCAGGACCAGTACTTC
v_call: TRBV5-1; clone_size: NA; d_call: TRBD2; j_call: TRBJ2-7; cdr3_aa: CASSLRAGTTYEQYF; cdr3_nt: TGCGCCAGCAGCTTGAGAGCGGGAACCACCTACGAGCAGTACTTC
v_call: TRBV5-4; clone_size: NA; d_call: TRBD2; j_call: TRBJ2-3; cdr3_aa: CASSPTSGGITDTQYF; cdr3_nt: TGTGCCAGCAGCCCGACTAGCGGGGGAATCACAGATACGCAGTATTTT
v_call: TRBV2; clone_size: NA; d_call: NA; j_call: TRBJ2-1; cdr3_aa: CASLRERDNEQFF; cdr3_nt: TGTGCCAGCCTACGGGAGAGGGACAATGAGCAGTTCTTC
v_call: TRBV5-1; clone_size: few; d_call: TRBD1; j_call: TRBJ2-7; cdr3_aa: CASSLTGTGGMNEQYF; cdr3_nt: TGCGCCAGCAGCTTGACCGGGACAGGGGGCATGAACGAGCAGTACTTC
v_call: TRBV5-5; clone_size: many; d_call: NA; j_call: TRBJ2-6; cdr3_aa: CASSLGASSGANVLTF; cdr3_nt: TGTGCCAGCAGCTTGGGGGCTTCTTCTGGGGCCAACGTCCTGACTTTC
v_call: TRBV24-1; clone_size: NA; d_call: TRBD2; j_call: TRBJ2-1; cdr3_aa: CATGLAGAGTYNEQFF; cdr3_nt: TGTGCCACCGGACTAGCGGGAGCGGGAACCTACAATGAGCAGTTCTTC
v_call: TRBV12-3/TRBV12-4; clone_size: NA; d_call: TRBD2; j_call: TRBJ2-2; cdr3_aa: CASSLGLAGGTNTGELFF; cdr3_nt: TGTGCCAGCAGTCTGGGACTAGCGGGAGGGACCAACACCGGGGAGCTGTTTTTT
v_call: TRBV18; clone_size: NA; d_call: NA; j_call: TRBJ1-1; cdr3_aa: CASSPPPGVGTEAFF; cdr3_nt: TGTGCCAGCTCACCACCTCCCGGGGTCGGCACTGAAGCTTTCTTT
v_call: TRBV5-8; clone_size: NA; d_call: TRBD1; j_call: TRBJ1-4; cdr3_aa: CASSLSRDSKEKLFF; cdr3_nt: TGTGCCAGCAGCTTGTCCCGGGACAGTAAGGAAAAACTGTTTTTT
v_call: TRBV27; clone_size: few; d_call: TRBD2; j_call: TRBJ2-1; cdr3_aa: CASSLSIAGGLNEQFF; cdr3_nt: TGTGCCAGCAGTTTATCGATAGCGGGAGGGCTGAATGAGCAGTTCTTC
v_call: TRBV7-9; clone_size: NA; d_call: NA; j_call: TRBJ1-4; cdr3_aa: CASSSPPEEEKLFF; cdr3_nt: TGTGCCAGCAGCTCCCCCCCGGAAGAGGAAAAACTGTTTTTT
v_call: TRBV20-1; clone_size: few; d_call: TRBD1; j_call: TRBJ1-2; cdr3_aa: CSARQTGTGGAGYGYTF; cdr3_nt: TGCAGTGCTAGACAGACCGGGACAGGGGGCGCAGGATATGGCTACACCTTC
v_call: TRBV10-1; clone_size: few; d_call: NA; j_call: TRBJ2-7; cdr3_aa: CASSAGRTLAEQYF; cdr3_nt: TGCGCCAGCAGTGCTGGGCGGACGCTAGCCGAGCAGTACTTC
v_call: TRBV5-4; clone_size: few; d_call: NA; j_call: TRBJ2-5; cdr3_aa: CASSPGPVTTQYF; cdr3_nt: TGTGCCAGCAGCCCCGGACCGGTAACGACCCAGTACTTC
v_call: TRBV12-3/TRBV12-4; clone_size: NA; d_call: NA; j_call: TRBJ2-5; cdr3_aa: CASSLPMVGTQYF; cdr3_nt: TGTGCCAGCAGTCTCCCAATGGTTGGGACCCAGTACTTC
v_call: TRBV6-2/TRBV6-3; clone_size: NA; d_call: NA; j_call: TRBJ1-5; cdr3_aa: CASSNNAGNNQPQHF; cdr3_nt: TGTGCCAGCAGTAACAATGCAGGGAACAATCAGCCCCAGCATTTT
v_call: TRBV12-3/TRBV12-4; clone_size: few; d_call: NA; j_call: TRBJ2-7; cdr3_aa: CASSMGRYEQYF; cdr3_nt: TGTGCCAGCAGCATGGGCCGTTACGAGCAGTACTTC
v_call: TRBV7-9; clone_size: NA; d_call: NA; j_call: TRBJ1-5; cdr3_aa: CASSPHWGNQPQHF; cdr3_nt: TGTGCCAGCAGCCCCCACTGGGGGAATCAGCCCCAGCATTTT
v_call: TRBV7-2; clone_size: NA; d_call: NA; j_call: TRBJ2-5; cdr3_aa: CASSLGGPQYF; cdr3_nt: TGTGCCAGCAGCTTAGGAGGCCCCCAGTACTTC
v_call: TRBV10-1; clone_size: few; d_call: NA; j_call: TRBJ2-3; cdr3_aa: CARLGPGRDTQYF; cdr3_nt: TGCGCCAGACTAGGACCGGGTAGAGATACGCAGTATTTT
v_call: TRBV6-5; clone_size: few; d_call: TRBD2; j_call: TRBJ2-7; cdr3_aa: CASSYVGLAGLTYEQYF; cdr3_nt: TGTGCCAGCAGTTACGTGGGACTAGCGGGACTCACCTACGAGCAGTACTTC
v_call: TRBV25-1; clone_size: few; d_call: NA; j_call: TRBJ1-4; cdr3_aa: CASSDGVALTNEKLFF; cdr3_nt: TGTGCCAGCAGTGATGGGGTGGCCCTAACTAATGAAAAACTGTTTTTT
v_call: TRBV5-4; clone_size: few; d_call: NA; j_call: TRBJ2-3; cdr3_aa: CASSLGTGYRTDTQYF; cdr3_nt: TGTGCCAGCAGCTTGGGTACGGGGTATCGCACAGATACGCAGTATTTT
v_call: TRBV20-1; clone_size: NA; d_call: TRBD2; j_call: TRBJ2-7; cdr3_aa: CSARDFKREGYEQYF; cdr3_nt: TGCAGTGCTAGAGATTTCAAGCGGGAGGGCTACGAGCAATACTTC
v_call: TRBV12-3/TRBV12-4; clone_size: NA; d_call: TRBD2; j_call: TRBJ2-7; cdr3_aa: CASSFLAGGRKPYEQYF; cdr3_nt: TGTGCCAGCAGTTTTCTAGCGGGAGGGCGAAAACCCTACGAGCAGTACTTC
v_call: TRBV7-2; clone_size: few; d_call: NA; j_call: TRBJ1-3; cdr3_aa: CASSPDSFSGNTIYF; cdr3_nt: TGTGCCAGCAGCCCTGACAGCTTCTCTGGAAACACCATATATTTT
v_call: TRBV25-1; clone_size: few; d_call: NA; j_call: TRBJ1-6; cdr3_aa: CASSGDGRGAFNSPLHF; cdr3_nt: TGTGCCAGCAGTGGAGATGGCAGGGGAGCCTTTAATTCACCCCTCCACTTT
v_call: TRBV27; clone_size: NA; d_call: TRBD2; j_call: TRBJ2-5; cdr3_aa: CASSFRLAGGIQETQYF; cdr3_nt: TGTGCCAGCAGTTTCAGACTAGCGGGAGGCATACAAGAGACCCAGTACTTC
v_call: TRBV20-1; clone_size: few; d_call: TRBD2; j_call: TRBJ2-1; cdr3_aa: CRVRGAGAYNEQFF; cdr3_nt: TGCAGAGTTAGAGGAGCGGGGGCGTACAATGAGCAGTTCTTC
v_call: TRBV2; clone_size: NA; d_call: NA; j_call: TRBJ1-6; cdr3_aa: CASSERSSYNSPLHF; cdr3_nt: TGTGCCAGCAGTGAACGGAGCTCCTATAATTCACCCCTCCACTTT
v_call: TRBV7-2; clone_size: NA; d_call: NA; j_call: TRBJ2-3; cdr3_aa: CASSLVPRASLGADTQYF; cdr3_nt: TGTGCCAGCAGCTTAGTCCCTAGGGCTAGCCTTGGCGCAGATACGCAGTATTTT
v_call: TRBV20-1; clone_size: NA; d_call: NA; j_call: TRBJ1-4; cdr3_aa: CSTPLEGKLFF; cdr3_nt: TGCAGTACTCCCCTCGAGGGAAAACTGTTTTTT
v_call: TRBV7-9; clone_size: NA; d_call: TRBD1; j_call: TRBJ2-7; cdr3_aa: CASSSGGQGLAYEQYF; cdr3_nt: TGTGCCAGCAGCTCGGGGGGACAGGGGCTTGCCTACGAGCAGTACTTC
v_call: TRBV27; clone_size: NA; d_call: NA; j_call: TRBJ2-3; cdr3_aa: CASRPKSGRGWKDTQYF; cdr3_nt: TGTGCCAGCAGACCCAAAAGTGGTCGGGGGTGGAAAGATACGCAGTATTTT
v_call: TRBV7-8; clone_size: many; d_call: TRBD1; j_call: TRBJ2-7; cdr3_aa: CASSLGQASSYEQYF; cdr3_nt: TGTGCCAGCAGCCTGGGACAGGCCTCTTCCTACGAGCAGTACTTC
v_call: TRBV7-2; clone_size: NA; d_call: NA; j_call: TRBJ1-2; cdr3_aa: CASSSDRQGYTF; cdr3_nt: TGTGCCAGCAGCTCCGACAGACAAGGCTACACCTTC
v_call: TRBV28; clone_size: NA; d_call: NA; j_call: TRBJ1-2; cdr3_aa: CASSGAGPAGYTF; cdr3_nt: TGTGCCAGCAGTGGGGCCGGGCCTGCGGGCTACACCTTC
v_call: TRBV6-2/TRBV6-3; clone_size: NA; d_call: TRBD2; j_call: TRBJ2-7; cdr3_aa: CASSYAAGVLAYEQYF; cdr3_nt: TGTGCCAGCAGTTACGCAGCGGGAGTTTTGGCTTACGAGCAGTACTTC
v_call: TRBV12-3/TRBV12-4; clone_size: NA; d_call: NA; j_call: TRBJ2-5; cdr3_aa: CASSNQRRGGETQYF; cdr3_nt: TGTGCCAGCAGCAATCAGCGCAGGGGCGGGGAGACCCAGTACTTC
v_call: TRBV10-2; clone_size: NA; d_call: NA; j_call: TRBJ2-1; cdr3_aa: CASSDPGRLNEQFF; cdr3_nt: TGCGCCAGCAGTGATCCGGGGCGCCTAAATGAGCAGTTCTTC
v_call: TRBV20-1; clone_size: NA; d_call: NA; j_call: TRBJ2-1; cdr3_aa: CSARVNEQFF; cdr3_nt: TGCAGTGCTAGAGTCAATGAGCAGTTCTTC
v_call: TRBV12-3/TRBV12-4; clone_size: few; d_call: NA; j_call: TRBJ2-7; cdr3_aa: CASREPRRYEQYF; cdr3_nt: TGTGCCAGCAGGGAGCCTCGCCGATACGAGCAGTACTTC
v_call: TRBV12-3/TRBV12-4; clone_size: few; d_call: NA; j_call: TRBJ2-2; cdr3_aa: CASRRNVELFF; cdr3_nt: TGTGCCAGCAGGAGAAACGTGGAGCTGTTTTTT
v_call: TRBV10-1; clone_size: few; d_call: TRBD2; j_call: TRBJ2-5; cdr3_aa: CASSEGTSGGETQYF; cdr3_nt: TGCGCCAGCAGTGAAGGGACTAGCGGGGGGGAGACCCAGTACTTC
v_call: TRBV12-3/TRBV12-4; clone_size: NA; d_call: NA; j_call: TRBJ2-3; cdr3_aa: CASSSGGQNTDTQYF; cdr3_nt: TGTGCCAGCAGCTCTGGGGGGCAGAACACAGATACGCAGTATTTT
v_call: TRBV12-3/TRBV12-4; clone_size: NA; d_call: NA; j_call: TRBJ1-2; cdr3_aa: CASSPFNHGYTF; cdr3_nt: TGTGCCAGCAGTCCATTTAACCATGGCTACACCTTC
v_call: TRBV4-3; clone_size: few; d_call: NA; j_call: TRBJ2-1; cdr3_aa: CASSPQGRHNEQFF; cdr3_nt: TGCGCCAGCAGCCCGCAGGGGCGGCACAATGAGCAGTTCTTC
v_call: TRBV20-1; clone_size: NA; d_call: NA; j_call: TRBJ1-4; cdr3_aa: CSAGPRGSREKLFF; cdr3_nt: TGCAGTGCTGGCCCCAGGGGCTCGCGGGAAAAACTGTTTTTT
v_call: TRBV6-5; clone_size: few; d_call: TRBD2; j_call: TRBJ2-1; cdr3_aa: CASSYPGLPRNEQFF; cdr3_nt: TGTGCCAGCAGTTACCCGGGACTACCGAGGAATGAGCAGTTCTTC
v_call: TRBV20-1; clone_size: NA; d_call: NA; j_call: TRBJ2-1; cdr3_aa: CSPQGGLYNEQFF; cdr3_nt: TGCAGTCCGCAAGGGGGTTTATACAATGAGCAGTTCTTC
v_call: TRBV21-1; clone_size: NA; d_call: NA; j_call: TRBJ2-2; cdr3_aa: CASSQRSGMVTGELFF; cdr3_nt: TGTGCCAGCAGCCAACGTAGCGGGATGGTCACCGGGGAGCTGTTTTTT